This entry lists 7 T cell receptor beta chains sequenced from one sample in a study of blood T cell repertoires in COVID-19. Clones were read by immunoSEQ multiplex PCR, and TCRdb kept only the in-frame ones, dropping some. The sample includes roughly 120,000 clones, approximately 70% of them seen just once. Specimen: peripheral blood. Every receptor here comes from a human donor with acute or convalescent COVID-19. The donor label of this sample is uncertain.

The V call is TRBV21-1, the J call TRBJ1-5; the table calls TRBD1, which could not be checked here. TRBV21-1 has pseudogene status. This CDR3 has 14 amino acids. CDR3 DNA sequence: TGTGCCAGCAGGCCAAGAAAGGGGAAGGGGCCCCAGCATTTT. This gives the protein CASRPRKGKGPQHF.

CDR3 protein: CASSPTGYGGYTF. As DNA, the CDR3 is TGTGCCAGCTCACCGACAGGGTATGGTGGCTACACCTTC. This chain links TRBV18 with TRBJ1-2, with 7 nucleotides matching TRBD1. Germline V lookup: CDR1 KGHSH, CDR2 LQKENI. The length of the CDR3 is 13 residues. After removal of 3 bases from V and 7 bases from J, the junction contained 5 bases not matched to a gene. The full variable domain, with the rest looked up from reference TRBV18 and TRBJ1-2, is NAGVMQNPRHLVRRRGQEARLRCSPMKGHSHVYWYRQLPEEGLKFMVYLQKENIIDESGMPKERFSAEFPKEGPSILRIQQVVRGDSAAYFCASSPTGYGGYTFGSGTRLTVV.

This clone came up once. The chain combines TRBV21-1 with TRBJ2-1; TRBD2, the table's D call, was not compared with the DNA. TRBV21-1 constitutes a pseudogene. The CDR3 consists of 13 residues. The CDR3 protein is CATPGRTNNEQFF. Here the CDR3 DNA reads TGTGCCACCCCGGGACGGACTAACAATGAGCAGTTCTTC.

The gene calls are TRBV18 and TRBJ1-1; D not resolved. Germline lookup yields CDR1 KGHSH and CDR2 LQKENI. Trimming pared 5 bases from V and 1 base from J, leaving 8 bases between. This CDR3 contains 13 residues. Here the CDR3 DNA reads TGTGCCAGCTCAAATCAGTGGAACACTGAAGCTTTCTTT. As protein: CASSNQWNTEAFF. Supplemented by reference TRBV18 and TRBJ1-1, the full variable domain reads NAGVMQNPRHLVRRRGQEARLRCSPMKGHSHVYWYRQLPEEGLKFMVYLQKENIIDESGMPKERFSAEFPKEGPSILRIQQVVRGDSAAYFCASSNQWNTEAFFGQGTRLTVV.

CDR3 nucleotides: TGTGCCAGCAGCTTATATAATCAGCCCCAGCATTTT. It specifies CASSLYNQPQHF. The chain employs TRBV13 and TRBJ1-5; D gene unclear. This CDR3 spans 12 amino acids. Germline V gene sequence: CDR1 PRHDT, CDR2 FYEKMQ (reference sequence). Trimming took off 2 bases at V and 4 bases at J, with 3 bases between the two ends.

V is TRBV7-2 and J is TRBJ1-2; TRBD1 agrees at 7 bases. The CDR3 covers 14 residues. J gave up 4 bases and V 1 base, and 3 bases lay outside the gene matches. Germline assignment: CDR1 SGHTA and CDR2 FQGNSA. The CDR3 loop reads CASSLDRGPYGYTF. Written as DNA, the CDR3 is TGTGCCAGCAGCTTAGACAGGGGTCCCTATGGCTACACCTTC.

Details on this clone: The junction and the germline gene differ at one end; a read error may be behind it. The gene calls are TRBV5-1 and TRBJ1-6, with 7 bases fitting TRBD1. The CDR3 contains 13 residues. Germline loops: CDR1 SGHRS, CDR2 YFSETQ. CDR3: CASSRDSQSPRNF. CDR3 DNA sequence: TGCGCCAGCAGCCGGGACAGCCAATCTCCGCGGAACTTT.